This T cell receptor (beta chain) was identified in a study of T-cell memory formation after mild COVID-19. Employing constant-segment primers, 5'RACE generated TCR alpha and TCR beta cDNA libraries bearing sample barcodes and UMIs. Each CDR3 protein is one row after TCRdb ran MiXCR on the 5' RACE reads. The profile shows under 450,000 distinct CDR3 sequences, 20% to 30% of them singletons. General study results and limits: Clones that contracted from day 15 to 85 were balanced CD4/CD8, while later expanders leaned CD4+.

The CDR3 loop spans 11 amino acids. Germline assignment: CDR1 SEHNR and CDR2 FQNEAQ (reference sequence). V was cut by 5 bases and J by 7 bases, with 5 bases left in between. The sample holds a few counts of this clonotype. Antigen specificity is unknown. The source material was PBMCs or a T cell subset sorted from them (not recorded which). The TCR originated in an adult woman who had mild COVID-19 (a few samples of this study predate the infection). Cell type and time point are not known. V usage is TRBV7-9 and J usage is TRBJ2-2; D not certain. The chain's CDR3 is CASSRVGELFF. The CDR3, as DNA: TGTGCCAGCAGCCGGGTCGGGGAGCTGTTTTTT.